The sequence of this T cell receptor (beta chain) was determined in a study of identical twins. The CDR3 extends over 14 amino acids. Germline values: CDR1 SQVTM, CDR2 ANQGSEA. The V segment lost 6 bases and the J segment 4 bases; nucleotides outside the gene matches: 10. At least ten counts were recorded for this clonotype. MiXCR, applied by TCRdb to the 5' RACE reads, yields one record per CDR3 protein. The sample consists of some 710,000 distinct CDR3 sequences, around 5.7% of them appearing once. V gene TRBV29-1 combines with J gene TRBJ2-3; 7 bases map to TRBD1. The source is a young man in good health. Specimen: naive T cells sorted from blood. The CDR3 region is CSVQGLERPDTQYF. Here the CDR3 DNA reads TGCAGCGTACAGGGGCTGGAGAGGCCAGATACGCAGTATTTT.